The present TCR beta chain was sequenced within a study of blood T cell repertoires in COVID-19. V lost 6 bases and J lost 3, with 11 bases in between. The CDR3 sequence is 13 residues long. CDR1 and CDR2 (germline): MDHEN, SYDVKM. Original methodology: How many nucleated cells were present was estimated from reference gene primer amplification. Clones were sequenced by immunoSEQ multiplex PCR, and TCRdb holds only the in-frame ones, with some missing. The V and J calls and the clone size are those of that table, but D and trimming were determined from the DNA. Of some 81,000 clones in the sample, 90% were seen once.

The sample taken for sequencing was peripheral blood. The sequence was collected from a woman aged 50 to 60 in a cohort sampled during active COVID-19. This rearrangement joins TRBV28 to TRBJ1-1; D possibly corresponds to TRBD1 (6 bases). CDR3: CASRTGLDTEAFF. CDR3 nucleotides: TGTGCCAGCAGGACAGGTTTGGACACTGAAGCTTTCTTT.